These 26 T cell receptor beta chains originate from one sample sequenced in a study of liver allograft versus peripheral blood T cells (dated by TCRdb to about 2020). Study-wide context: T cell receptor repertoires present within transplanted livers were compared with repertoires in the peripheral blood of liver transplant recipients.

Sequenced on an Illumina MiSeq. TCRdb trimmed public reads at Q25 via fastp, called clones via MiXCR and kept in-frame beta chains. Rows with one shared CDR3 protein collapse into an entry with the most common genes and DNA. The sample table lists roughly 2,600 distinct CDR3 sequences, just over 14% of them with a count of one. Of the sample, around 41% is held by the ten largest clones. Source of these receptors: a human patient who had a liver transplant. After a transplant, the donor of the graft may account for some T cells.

The CDR3 coding sequence is TGTGCCAGTAGTATGGTCGGGGGGAATAGCAATCAGCCCCAGCATTTT. Its protein product is CASSMVGGNSNQPQHF. The V and J genes are TRBV19 and TRBJ1-5; TRBD1 is a possible D gene (5 bases). Germline CDR1 is LNHDA and CDR2 is SQIVND (reference sequence). CDR3 length equals 16 residues. The germline V and J ends were trimmed by 3 bases and 0 bases, with 12 bases remaining between them.

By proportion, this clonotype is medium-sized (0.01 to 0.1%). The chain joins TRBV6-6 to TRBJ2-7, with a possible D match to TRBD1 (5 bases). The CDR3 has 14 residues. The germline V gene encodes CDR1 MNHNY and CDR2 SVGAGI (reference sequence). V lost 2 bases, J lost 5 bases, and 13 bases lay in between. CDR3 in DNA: TGTGCCAGCAGTTACCAGGGCGGCTGGGACGAGCAGTACTTC. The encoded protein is CASSYQGGWDEQYF.

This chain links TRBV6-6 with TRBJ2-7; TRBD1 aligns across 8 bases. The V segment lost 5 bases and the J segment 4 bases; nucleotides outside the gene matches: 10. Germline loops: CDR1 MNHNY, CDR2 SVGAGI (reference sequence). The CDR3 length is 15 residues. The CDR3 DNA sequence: TGTGCCAGCAGTCCCCTGACAGGGGCCCAATACGAGCAGTACTTC. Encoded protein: CASSPLTGAQYEQYF.

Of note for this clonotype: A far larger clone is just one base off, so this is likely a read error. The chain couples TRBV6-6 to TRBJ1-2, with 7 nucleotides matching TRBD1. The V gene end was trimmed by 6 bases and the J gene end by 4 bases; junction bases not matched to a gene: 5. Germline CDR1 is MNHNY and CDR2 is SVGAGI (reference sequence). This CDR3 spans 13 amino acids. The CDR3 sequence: CASSLRQGYGYTF. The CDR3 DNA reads TGTGCCAGCAGCCTTCGACAGGGCTATGGCTACACCTTC.

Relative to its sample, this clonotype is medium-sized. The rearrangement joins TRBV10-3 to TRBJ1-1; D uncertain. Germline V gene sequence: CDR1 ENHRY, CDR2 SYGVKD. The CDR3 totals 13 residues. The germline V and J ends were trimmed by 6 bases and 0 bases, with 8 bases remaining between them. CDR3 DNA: TGTGCCATCAGGGTAGCGCTGAACACTGAAGCTTTCTTT. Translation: CAIRVALNTEAFF.

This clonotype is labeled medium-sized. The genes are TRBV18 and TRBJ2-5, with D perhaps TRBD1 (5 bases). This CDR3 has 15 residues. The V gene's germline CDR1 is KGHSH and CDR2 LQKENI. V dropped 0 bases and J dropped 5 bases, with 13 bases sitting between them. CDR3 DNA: TGTGCCAGCTCACCACCGGGCAGGGTTAGGGAGACCCAGTACTTC. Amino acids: CASSPPGRVRETQYF. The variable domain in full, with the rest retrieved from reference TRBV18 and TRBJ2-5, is NAGVMQNPRHLVRRRGQEARLRCSPMKGHSHVYWYRQLPEEGLKFMVYLQKENIIDESGMPKERFSAEFPKEGPSILRIQQVVRGDSAAYFCASSPPGRVRETQYFGPGTRLLVL.

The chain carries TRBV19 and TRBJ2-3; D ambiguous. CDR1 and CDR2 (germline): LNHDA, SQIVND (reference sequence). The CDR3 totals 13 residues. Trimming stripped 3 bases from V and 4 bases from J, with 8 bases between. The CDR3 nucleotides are TGTGCCAGTAGTATGGAACCCCCAGATACGCAGTATTTT. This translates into CASSMEPPDTQYF.

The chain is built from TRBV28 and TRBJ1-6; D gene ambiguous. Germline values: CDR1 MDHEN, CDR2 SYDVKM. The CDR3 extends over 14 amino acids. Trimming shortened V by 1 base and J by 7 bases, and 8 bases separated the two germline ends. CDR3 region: CASSLSGDNSPLHF. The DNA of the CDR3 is TGTGCCAGCAGTTTATCAGGAGACAATTCACCCCTCCACTTT.

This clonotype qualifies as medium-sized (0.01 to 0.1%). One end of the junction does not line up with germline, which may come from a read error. DNA of the CDR3: TGTGCCAGCAGTTACGAGGGACAGGGAGGCCTCTTC. Residues: CASSYEGQGGLF. The J gene is TRBJ2-1, the V gene TRBV6-6; 9 positions agree with TRBD1. This CDR3 is 12 amino acids long. CDR1 is MNHNY, CDR2 SVGAGI, per germline (reference sequence).

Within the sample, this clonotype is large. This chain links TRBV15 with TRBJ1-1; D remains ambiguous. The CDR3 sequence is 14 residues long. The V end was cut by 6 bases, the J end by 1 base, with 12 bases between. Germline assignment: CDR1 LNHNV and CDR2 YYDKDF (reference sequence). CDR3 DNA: TGTGCCACCAGTCACGGAGCCACGAACACTGAAGCTTTCTTT. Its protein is CATSHGATNTEAFF.

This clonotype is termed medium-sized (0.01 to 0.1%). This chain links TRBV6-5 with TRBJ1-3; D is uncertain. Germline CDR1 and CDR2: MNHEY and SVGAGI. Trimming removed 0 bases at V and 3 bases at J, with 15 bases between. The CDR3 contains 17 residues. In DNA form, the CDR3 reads TGTGCCAGCAGTTACTCGACTTTTGGTGGAGGTGGAAACACCATATATTTT. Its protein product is CASSYSTFGGGGNTIYF.

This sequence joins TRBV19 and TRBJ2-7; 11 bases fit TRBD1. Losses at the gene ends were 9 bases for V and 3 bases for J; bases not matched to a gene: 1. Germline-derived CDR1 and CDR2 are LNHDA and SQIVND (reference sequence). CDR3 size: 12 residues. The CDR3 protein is CARGQGDYEQYF. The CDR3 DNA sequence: TGTGCCAGGGGACAGGGGGACTACGAGCAGTACTTC. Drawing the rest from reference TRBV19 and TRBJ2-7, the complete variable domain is DGGITQSPKYLFRKEGQNVTLSCEQNLNHDAMYWYRQDPGQGLRLIYYSQIVNDFQKGDIAEGYSVSREKKESFPLTVTSAQKNPTAFYLCARGQGDYEQYFGPGTRLTVT.

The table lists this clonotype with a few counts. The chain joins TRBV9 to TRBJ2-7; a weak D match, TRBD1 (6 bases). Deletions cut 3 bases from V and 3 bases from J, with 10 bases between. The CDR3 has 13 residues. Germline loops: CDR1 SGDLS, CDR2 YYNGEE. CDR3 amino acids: CASSAQQGYEQYF. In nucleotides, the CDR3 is TGTGCCAGCAGCGCCCAACAGGGCTACGAGCAGTACTTC.

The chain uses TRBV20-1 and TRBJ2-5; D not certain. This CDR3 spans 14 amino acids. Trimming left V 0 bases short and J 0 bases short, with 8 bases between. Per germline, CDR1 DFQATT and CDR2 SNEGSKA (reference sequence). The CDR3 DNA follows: TGCAGTGCTAGAGATGGACGCAACCAAGAGACCCAGTACTTC. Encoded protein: CSARDGRNQETQYF.

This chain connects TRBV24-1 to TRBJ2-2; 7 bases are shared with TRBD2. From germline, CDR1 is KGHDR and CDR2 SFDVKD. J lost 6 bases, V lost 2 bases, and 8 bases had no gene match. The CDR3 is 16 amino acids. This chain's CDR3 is CATSDSSGAGPGELFF. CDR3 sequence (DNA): TGTGCCACCAGTGATTCGAGCGGGGCCGGGCCCGGGGAGCTGTTTTTT.

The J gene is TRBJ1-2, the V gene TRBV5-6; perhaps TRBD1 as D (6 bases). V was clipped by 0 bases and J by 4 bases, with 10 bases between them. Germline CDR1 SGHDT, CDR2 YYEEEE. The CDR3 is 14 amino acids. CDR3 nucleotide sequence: TGTGCCAGCAGCTTGGGACAGGCTTCCTATGGCTACACCTTC. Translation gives CASSLGQASYGYTF.

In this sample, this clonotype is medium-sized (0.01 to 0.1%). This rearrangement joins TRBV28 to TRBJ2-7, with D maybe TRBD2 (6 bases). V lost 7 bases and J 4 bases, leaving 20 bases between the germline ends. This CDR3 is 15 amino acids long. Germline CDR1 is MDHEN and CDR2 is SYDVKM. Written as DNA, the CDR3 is TGTGCCAGCAAGATCAAATTTGGGGAGGAGTACGAGCAGTACTTC. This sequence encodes CASKIKFGEEYEQYF.

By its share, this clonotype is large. CDR3 amino acids: CASSLEASLGNEQFF. CDR3 sequence (DNA): TGTGCCAGCAGCTTAGAGGCTAGCTTGGGCAATGAGCAGTTCTTC. This chain joins TRBV11-2 and TRBJ2-1; D may be TRBD2 (5 bases). The germline CDR1 and CDR2 sequences are SGHAT and FQNNGV. The length of the CDR3 is 15 residues. Trimming took 0 bases from V and 6 from J, leaving 12 bases between them.

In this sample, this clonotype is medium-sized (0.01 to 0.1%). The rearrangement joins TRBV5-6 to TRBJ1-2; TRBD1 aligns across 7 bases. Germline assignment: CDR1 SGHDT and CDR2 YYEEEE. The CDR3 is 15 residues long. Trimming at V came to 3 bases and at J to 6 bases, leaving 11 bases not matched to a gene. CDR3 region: CASSSDREGDNGYTF. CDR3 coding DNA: TGTGCCAGCAGCTCAGACAGGGAAGGTGATAATGGCTACACCTTC.

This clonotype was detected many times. This chain's CDR3 is CASSSFYEQYF. The CDR3, as DNA: TGTGCCAGTAGTTCTTTCTACGAGCAGTACTTC. V gene TRBV19 combines with J gene TRBJ2-7; no firm D call. Germline assignment: CDR1 LNHDA and CDR2 SQIVND (reference sequence). The CDR3 length is 11 residues. V dropped 5 bases and J dropped 3 bases, with 5 bases sitting between them.

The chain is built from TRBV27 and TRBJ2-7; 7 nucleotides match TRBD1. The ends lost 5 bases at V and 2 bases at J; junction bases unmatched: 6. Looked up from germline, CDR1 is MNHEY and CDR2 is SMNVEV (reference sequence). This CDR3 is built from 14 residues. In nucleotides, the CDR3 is TGTGCCAGCAGTGACAGGGACGGGACCTACGAGCAGTACTTC. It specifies CASSDRDGTYEQYF.

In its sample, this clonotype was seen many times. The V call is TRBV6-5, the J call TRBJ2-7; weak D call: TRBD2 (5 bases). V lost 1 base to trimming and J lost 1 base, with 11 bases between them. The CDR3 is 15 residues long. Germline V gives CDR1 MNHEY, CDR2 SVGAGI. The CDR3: CASSYLLPGSYEQYF. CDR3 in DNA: TGTGCCAGCAGTTACTTACTCCCGGGGTCCTACGAGCAGTACTTC.

DNA of the CDR3: TGTGCCAGCAGTGAAGCCAGGTACGAGCAGTACTTC. It codes for CASSEARYEQYF. The chain uses TRBV25-1 and TRBJ2-7; D ambiguous. CDR1 MGHDK and CDR2 SYGVNS come from the germline V gene. CDR3 length: 12 residues. V shed 2 bases and J shed 4 bases, with 6 bases lying between them.

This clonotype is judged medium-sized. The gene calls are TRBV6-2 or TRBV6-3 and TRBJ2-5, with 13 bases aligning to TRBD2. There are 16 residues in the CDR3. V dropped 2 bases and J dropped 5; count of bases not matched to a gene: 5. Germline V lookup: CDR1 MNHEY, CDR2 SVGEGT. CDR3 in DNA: TGTGCCAGCAGTTACCCGACTAGCGGGGGGTTGGAGACCCAGTACTTC. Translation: CASSYPTSGGLETQYF.

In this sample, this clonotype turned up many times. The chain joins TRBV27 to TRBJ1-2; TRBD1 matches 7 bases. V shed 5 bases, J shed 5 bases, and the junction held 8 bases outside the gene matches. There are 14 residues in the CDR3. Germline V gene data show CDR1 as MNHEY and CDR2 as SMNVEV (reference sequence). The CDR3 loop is CASSSLDRLYGYTF. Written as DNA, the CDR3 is TGTGCCAGCAGTAGCCTGGACAGGCTTTATGGCTACACCTTC.

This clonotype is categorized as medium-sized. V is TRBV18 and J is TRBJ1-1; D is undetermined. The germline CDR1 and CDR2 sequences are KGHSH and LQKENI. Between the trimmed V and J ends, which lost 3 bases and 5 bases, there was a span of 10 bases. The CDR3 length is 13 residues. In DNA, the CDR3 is TGTGCCAGCTCACCGCGGGGTGAGACTGAAGCTTTCTTT. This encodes CASSPRGETEAFF.